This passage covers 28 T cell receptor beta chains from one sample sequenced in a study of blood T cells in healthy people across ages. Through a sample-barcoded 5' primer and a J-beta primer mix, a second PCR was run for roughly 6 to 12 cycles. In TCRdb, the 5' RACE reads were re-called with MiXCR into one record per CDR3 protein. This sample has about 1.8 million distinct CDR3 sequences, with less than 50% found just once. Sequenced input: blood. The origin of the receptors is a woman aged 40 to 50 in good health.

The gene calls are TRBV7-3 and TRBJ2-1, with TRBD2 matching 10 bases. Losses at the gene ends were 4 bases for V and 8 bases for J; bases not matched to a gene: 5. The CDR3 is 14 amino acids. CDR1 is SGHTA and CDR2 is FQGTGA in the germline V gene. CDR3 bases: TGTGCCAGCAGCTGGGGACTAGCGATTGATGAGCAGTTCTTC. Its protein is CASSWGLAIDEQFF.

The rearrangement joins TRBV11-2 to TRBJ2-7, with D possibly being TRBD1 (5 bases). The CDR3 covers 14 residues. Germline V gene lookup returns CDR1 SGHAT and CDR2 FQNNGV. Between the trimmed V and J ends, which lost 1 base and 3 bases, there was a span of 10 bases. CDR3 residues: CASSLVRAGYEQYF. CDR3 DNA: TGTGCCAGCAGCTTAGTCAGGGCAGGCTACGAGCAGTACTTC.

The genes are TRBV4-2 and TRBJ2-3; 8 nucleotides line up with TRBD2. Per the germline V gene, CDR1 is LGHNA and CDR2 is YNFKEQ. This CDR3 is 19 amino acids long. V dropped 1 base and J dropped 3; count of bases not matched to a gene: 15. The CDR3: CASSQVGSSGTSITDTQYF. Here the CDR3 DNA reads TGTGCCAGCAGCCAAGTGGGAAGCTCCGGGACTAGTATAACAGATACGCAGTATTTT.

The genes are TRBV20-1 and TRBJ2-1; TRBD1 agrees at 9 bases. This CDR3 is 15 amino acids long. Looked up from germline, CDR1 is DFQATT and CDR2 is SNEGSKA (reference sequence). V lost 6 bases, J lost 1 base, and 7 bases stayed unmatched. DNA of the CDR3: TGCAGTGCGCTAACCGGGACAGGGTCCTACAATGAGCAGTTCTTC. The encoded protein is CSALTGTGSYNEQFF.

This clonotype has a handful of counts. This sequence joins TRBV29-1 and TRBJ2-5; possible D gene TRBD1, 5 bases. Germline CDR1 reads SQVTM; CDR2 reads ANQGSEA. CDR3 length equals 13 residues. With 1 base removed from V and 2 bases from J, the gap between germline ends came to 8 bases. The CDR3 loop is CSVEVTVQETQYF. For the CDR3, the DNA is TGCAGCGTTGAAGTGACAGTTCAAGAGACCCAGTACTTC.

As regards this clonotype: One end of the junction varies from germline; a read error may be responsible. CDR3 coding DNA: TGTGCCAGCACTTACAGCAATGAGCAGTACTTC. Translation gives CASTYSNEQYF. The genes are TRBV6-5 and TRBJ2-5; D unresolved. Germline CDR1 reads MNHEY; CDR2 reads SVGAGI. This CDR3 is 11 amino acids long.

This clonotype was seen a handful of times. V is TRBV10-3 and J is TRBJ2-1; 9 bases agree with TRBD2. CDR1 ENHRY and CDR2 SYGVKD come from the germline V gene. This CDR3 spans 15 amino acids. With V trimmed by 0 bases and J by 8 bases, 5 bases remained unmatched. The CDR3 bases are TGTGCCATCAGTGAGTCGGATAGCGGGGGCTATGAGCAGTTCTTC. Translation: CAISESDSGGYEQFF.

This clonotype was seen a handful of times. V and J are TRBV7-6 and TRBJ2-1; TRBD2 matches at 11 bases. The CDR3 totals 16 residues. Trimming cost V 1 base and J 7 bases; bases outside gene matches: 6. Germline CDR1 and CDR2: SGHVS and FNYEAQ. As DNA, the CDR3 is TGTGCCAGCAGCTTAGAGGTAGCGGGGGGGCTTAATGAGCAGTTCTTC. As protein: CASSLEVAGGLNEQFF.

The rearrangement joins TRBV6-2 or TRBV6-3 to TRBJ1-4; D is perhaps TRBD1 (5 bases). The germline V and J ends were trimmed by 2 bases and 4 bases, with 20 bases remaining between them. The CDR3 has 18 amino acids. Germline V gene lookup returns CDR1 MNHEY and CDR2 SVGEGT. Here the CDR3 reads CASSYGGTIGRRNEKLFF. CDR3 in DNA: TGTGCCAGCAGTTACGGGGGAACAATAGGTCGGCGTAATGAAAAACTGTTTTTT.

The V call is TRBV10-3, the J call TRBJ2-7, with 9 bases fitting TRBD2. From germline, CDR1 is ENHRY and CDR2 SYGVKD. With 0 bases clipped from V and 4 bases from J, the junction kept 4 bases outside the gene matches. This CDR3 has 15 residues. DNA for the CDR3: TGTGCCATCAGTGAGTCTCTAGCGGGGTCTTACGAGCAGTACTTC. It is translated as CAISESLAGSYEQYF.

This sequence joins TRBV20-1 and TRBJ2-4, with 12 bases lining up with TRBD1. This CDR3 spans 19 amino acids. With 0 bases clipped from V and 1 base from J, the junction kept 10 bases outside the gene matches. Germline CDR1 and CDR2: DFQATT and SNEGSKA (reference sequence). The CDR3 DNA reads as TGCAGTGCTAGAGATTTCGGGACAGGGGGCGTGTATGCCAAAAACATTCAGTACTTC. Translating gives CSARDFGTGGVYAKNIQYF.

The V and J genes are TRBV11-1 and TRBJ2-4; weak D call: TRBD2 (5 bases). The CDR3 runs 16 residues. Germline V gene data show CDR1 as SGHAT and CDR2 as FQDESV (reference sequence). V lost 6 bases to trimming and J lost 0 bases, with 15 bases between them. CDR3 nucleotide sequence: TGTGCCAGCAGTGAGCCCCGAGGGATAGCCAAAAACATTCAGTACTTC. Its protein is CASSEPRGIAKNIQYF. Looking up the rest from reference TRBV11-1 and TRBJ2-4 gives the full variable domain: EAEVAQSPRYKITEKSQAVAFWCDPISGHATLYWYRQILGQGPELLVQFQDESVVDDSQLPKDRFSAERLKGVDSTLKIQPAELGDSAMYLCASSEPRGIAKNIQYFGAGTRLSVL.

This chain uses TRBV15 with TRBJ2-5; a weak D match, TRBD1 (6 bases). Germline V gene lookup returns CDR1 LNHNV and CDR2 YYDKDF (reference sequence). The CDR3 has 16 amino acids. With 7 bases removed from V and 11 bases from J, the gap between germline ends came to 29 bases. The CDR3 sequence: CATTTGEGQPDDGQYF. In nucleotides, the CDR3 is TGTGCCACCACGACAGGCGAAGGGCAGCCGGATGATGGGCAGTACTTC.

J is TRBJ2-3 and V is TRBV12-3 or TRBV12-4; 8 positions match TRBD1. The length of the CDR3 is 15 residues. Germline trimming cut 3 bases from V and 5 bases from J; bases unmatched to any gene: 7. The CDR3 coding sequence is TGTGCCAGCAGTTTTGCCAGGGGGCAAAAAGATACGCAGTATTTT. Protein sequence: CASSFARGQKDTQYF.

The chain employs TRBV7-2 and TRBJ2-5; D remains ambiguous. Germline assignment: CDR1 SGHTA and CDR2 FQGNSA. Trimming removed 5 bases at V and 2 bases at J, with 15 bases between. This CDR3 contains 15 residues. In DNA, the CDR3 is TGTGCCAGCAGCCCTGTATCGGCGCTACAAGAGACCCAGTACTTC. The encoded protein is CASSPVSALQETQYF.

CDR3 in DNA: TGTGCCAGCAGCTTAGCGGGGGGCATCTATGGCTACACCTTC. This sequence encodes CASSLAGGIYGYTF. J is TRBJ1-2 and V is TRBV11-2, with D tentatively TRBD1 (6 bases). The CDR3 spans 14 residues. From germline, CDR1 is SGHAT and CDR2 FQNNGV. Between the trimmed V and J ends, which lost 1 base and 4 bases, there was a span of 10 bases.

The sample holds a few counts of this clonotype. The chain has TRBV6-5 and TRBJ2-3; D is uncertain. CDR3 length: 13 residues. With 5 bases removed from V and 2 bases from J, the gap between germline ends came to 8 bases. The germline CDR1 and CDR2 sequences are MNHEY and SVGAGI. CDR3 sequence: CASSGNPTDTQYF. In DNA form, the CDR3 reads TGTGCCAGCAGTGGGAATCCCACAGATACGCAGTATTTT.

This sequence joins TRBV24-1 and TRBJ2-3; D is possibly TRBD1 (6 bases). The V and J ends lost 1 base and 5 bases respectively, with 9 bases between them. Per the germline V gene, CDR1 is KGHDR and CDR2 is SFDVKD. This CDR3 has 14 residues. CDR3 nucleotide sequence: TGTGCCACCAGTGATTTACAGGGCAAAGATACGCAGTATTTT. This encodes CATSDLQGKDTQYF.

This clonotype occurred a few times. As DNA, the CDR3 is TGTGCCAGCAGCCAAGATAGCGCCCAGAGCTCCTACAATGAGCAGTTCTTC. Protein product: CASSQDSAQSSYNEQFF. The J gene is TRBJ2-1, the V gene TRBV4-2; D perhaps matches TRBD2 (5 bases). V gave up 0 bases and J gave up 0 bases, with 12 bases separating them. The CDR3 runs 17 residues. CDR1 is LGHNA and CDR2 is YNFKEQ in the germline V gene.

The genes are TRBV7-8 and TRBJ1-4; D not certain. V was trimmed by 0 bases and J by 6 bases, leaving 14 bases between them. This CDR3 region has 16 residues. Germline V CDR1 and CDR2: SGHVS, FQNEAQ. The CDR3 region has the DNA TGTGCCAGCAGCTTAGCGCGTGGTTTTCTAGATGAAAAACTGTTTTTT. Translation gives CASSLARGFLDEKLFF.

CDR3 DNA sequence: TGTGCCAGCACTCTCCCCGAGGCGGGGGCGCACGGCCACACCTTC. Protein product: CASTLPEAGAHGHTF. The chain has TRBV28 and TRBJ1-2; tentatively, D is TRBD1 (6 bases). The germline gives CDR1 MDHEN, CDR2 SYDVKM. The CDR3 contains 15 residues. V was shortened by 7 bases and J by 12 bases, with 27 bases between the two germline ends.

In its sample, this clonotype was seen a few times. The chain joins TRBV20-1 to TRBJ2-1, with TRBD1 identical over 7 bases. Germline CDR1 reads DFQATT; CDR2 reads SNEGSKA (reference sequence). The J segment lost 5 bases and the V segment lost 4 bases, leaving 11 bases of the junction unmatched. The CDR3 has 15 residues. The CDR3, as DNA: TGCAGTGCTACCCTTGGGACAGCGGACCACAATGAGCAGTTCTTC. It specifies CSATLGTADHNEQFF.

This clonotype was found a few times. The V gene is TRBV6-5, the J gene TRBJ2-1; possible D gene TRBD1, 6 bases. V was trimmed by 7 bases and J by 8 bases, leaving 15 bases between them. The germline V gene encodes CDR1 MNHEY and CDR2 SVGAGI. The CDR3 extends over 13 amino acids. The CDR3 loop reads CASKTPRGYEQFF. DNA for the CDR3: TGTGCCAGCAAAACCCCCAGGGGATATGAGCAGTTCTTC.

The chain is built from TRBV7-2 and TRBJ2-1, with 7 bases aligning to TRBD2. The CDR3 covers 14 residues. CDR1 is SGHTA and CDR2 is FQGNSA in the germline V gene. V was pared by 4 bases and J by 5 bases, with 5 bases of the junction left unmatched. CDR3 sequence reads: CASSSRDYNNEQFF. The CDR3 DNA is TGTGCCAGCAGCTCCCGGGACTACAACAATGAGCAGTTCTTC.

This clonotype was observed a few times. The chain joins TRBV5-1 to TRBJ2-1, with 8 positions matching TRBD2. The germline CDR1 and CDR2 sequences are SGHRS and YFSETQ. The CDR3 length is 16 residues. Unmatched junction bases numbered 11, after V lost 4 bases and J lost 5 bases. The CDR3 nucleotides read TGCGCCAGCAGCCAACTTTTTAGCGGGGCCCACAATGAGCAGTTCTTC. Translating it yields CASSQLFSGAHNEQFF.

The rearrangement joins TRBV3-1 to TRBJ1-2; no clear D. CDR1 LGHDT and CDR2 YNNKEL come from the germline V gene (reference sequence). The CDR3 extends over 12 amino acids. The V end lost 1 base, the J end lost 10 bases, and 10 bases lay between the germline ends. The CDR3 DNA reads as TGTGCCAGCAGCCAAGTCACAAAGGACTACACCTTC. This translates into CASSQVTKDYTF.

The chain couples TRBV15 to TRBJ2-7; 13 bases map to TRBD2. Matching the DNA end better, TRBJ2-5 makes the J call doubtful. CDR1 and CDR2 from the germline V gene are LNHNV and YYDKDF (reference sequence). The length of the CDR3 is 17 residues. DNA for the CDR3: TGTGCCACCAGCAGACAATGGACTAGCGGGAGAAAAGAGACCCAGTACTTC. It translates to CATSRQWTSGRKETQYF.

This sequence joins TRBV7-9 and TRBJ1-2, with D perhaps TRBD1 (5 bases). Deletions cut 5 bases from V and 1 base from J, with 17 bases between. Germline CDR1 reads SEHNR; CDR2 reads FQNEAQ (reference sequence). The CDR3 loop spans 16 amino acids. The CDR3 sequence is CASSDFRAQFNYGYTF. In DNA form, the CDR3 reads TGTGCCAGCAGCGACTTCAGGGCCCAATTTAACTATGGCTACACCTTC.